Reported below is one TCR beta chain. The sample belongs to a study of T cell responses to AZD1222 COVID-19 vaccine. The protocol was immunoSEQ multiplex PCR, while the TCRdb copy is restricted to in-frame clones and leaves out a portion. The sample lists more than 75,000 clones, around nine tenths seen once, with approximately 7% in the top ten. CDR1 is GTSNPN and CDR2 is SVGIG in the germline V gene (reference sequence). This CDR3 comprises 13 residues. Trimming shortened V by 2 bases and J by 7 bases, and 14 bases separated the two germline ends. Source: peripheral blood, taken on day 0 of AZD1222 vaccination. This receptor was identified in an adult in good health. The genes are TRBV30 and TRBJ1-2; D perhaps matches TRBD1 (6 bases). CDR3 bases: TGTGCCTGGAGTACACGGGGGCGGGGTGGCTACACCTTC. Translation gives CAWSTRGRGGYTF.